This TCR beta chain was captured in a study of CD8 T cells in ankylosing spondylitis. This clonotype was recorded at least ten times. No antigen is known for it. An end of the junction differs from the germline gene, which may be a read error. General study findings and limits: Characteristic of ankylosing spondylitis blood, it appeared, was a TCR beta motif comprising about eight highly homologous variants. There was reportedly significant enrichment of clones that were disease-linked in matched ankylosing spondylitis synovial fluid.

TCRdb analysed the 5' RACE reads with MiXCR anew, one entry per CDR3 protein. This sample carries around 150,000 distinct CDR3 sequences, approximately 16% of them seen once, and the ten largest clones take under 9%. This CDR3 spans 14 amino acids. This chain links TRBV12-3 or TRBV12-4 with TRBJ2-7; 7 bases line up with TRBD2. Sample: blood, either unsorted or a sorted T cell fraction (not recorded which). The TCR comes from a male donor with ankylosing spondylitis or in good health (not recorded which). CDR3 in amino acids: CASSLAGHDGEQYF. The CDR3 coding sequence is TGTGCCAGCAGCTTAGCGGGCCACGACGGGGAGCAGTACTTC.